The source of this T cell receptor (beta chain) is a study of identical twins. Study-wide findings and caveats: Partial confounding of zero-insertion analyses by invariant MAIT and iNKT cells was possible.

This clonotype was seen repeatedly, ten times or more. As yet, its antigen is unknown. Template switching added a universal primer site, and cDNA bore unique molecular identifiers. MiXCR, run by TCRdb on the 5' RACE reads, gives a single entry per CDR3 protein. Of 250,000 to 350,000 distinct CDR3 sequences in the sample, under 9.5% were seen once. The CDR3 extends over 15 amino acids. The V and J ends lost 2 bases and 2 bases, in that order; junction bases with no gene match: 3. Germline CDR1 reads DFQATT; CDR2 reads SNEGSKA (reference sequence). This sample also belongs to another study, concerning yellow fever vaccine responses in identical twins. In that study: Twins' vaccine T cell responses were reported to seem partly convergent and partly personalized.

The receptor's source is a woman aged 18-30 years in good health. The V call is TRBV20-1, the J call TRBJ2-1; 10 nucleotides match TRBD2. The sample consisted of memory (CD45RO+) T cells sorted from blood. CDR3 nucleotides: TGCAGTGCTAGATCTACTAGCGGGACCTACAATGAGCAGTTCTTC. Translating it yields CSARSTSGTYNEQFF.